Included here is one T cell receptor (beta chain) sequence, with context. This specimen belongs to a study of cytomegalovirus exposure and HLA in healthy donors. Amplification used 60 Vbeta primers and 13 Jbeta primers. The protocol was immunoSEQ multiplex PCR, while the TCRdb copy is restricted to in-frame clones and leaves out a portion. The sample comprises around 150,000 clones, just under 70% of which are singletons, and about 4.5% rests with the top ten. What was sequenced was PBMCs. The source of this sequence is a man between 60 and 70 years old in good health and CMV-seronegative.

DNA of the CDR3: TGTGCCAGCAGTGGGCGGACAGGGAACACTGAAGCTTTCTTT. Translated, it gives CASSGRTGNTEAFF. The chain joins TRBV6-1 to TRBJ1-1; 7 bases map to TRBD1. The V and J ends lost 4 bases and 1 base, in that order; junction bases with no gene match: 3. Germline V gene lookup returns CDR1 MNHNS and CDR2 SASEGT. The CDR3 runs 14 residues.